This entry features one T cell receptor (beta chain) sequence. This record belongs to a study of control samples from healthy donors and cancer patients. Per the germline V gene, CDR1 is SNHLY and CDR2 is FYNNEI. V dropped 4 bases and J dropped 6; count of bases not matched to a gene: 6. CDR3 length equals 13 residues. The data were produced by immunoSEQ multiplex PCR, yet TCRdb's version contains in-frame clones alone and is incomplete. The sample carries fewer than 25,000 clones, 75% to 85% recorded once. The sequence was obtained from a man in his 60s with head and neck cancer. Sequences were obtained from PBMCs. The chain is built from TRBV2 and TRBJ2-7; 7 positions agree with TRBD1. The CDR3 sequence: CASSVDRVVEQYF. The CDR3 nucleotides read TGTGCCAGCAGTGTCGACAGGGTTGTCGAGCAGTACTTC.